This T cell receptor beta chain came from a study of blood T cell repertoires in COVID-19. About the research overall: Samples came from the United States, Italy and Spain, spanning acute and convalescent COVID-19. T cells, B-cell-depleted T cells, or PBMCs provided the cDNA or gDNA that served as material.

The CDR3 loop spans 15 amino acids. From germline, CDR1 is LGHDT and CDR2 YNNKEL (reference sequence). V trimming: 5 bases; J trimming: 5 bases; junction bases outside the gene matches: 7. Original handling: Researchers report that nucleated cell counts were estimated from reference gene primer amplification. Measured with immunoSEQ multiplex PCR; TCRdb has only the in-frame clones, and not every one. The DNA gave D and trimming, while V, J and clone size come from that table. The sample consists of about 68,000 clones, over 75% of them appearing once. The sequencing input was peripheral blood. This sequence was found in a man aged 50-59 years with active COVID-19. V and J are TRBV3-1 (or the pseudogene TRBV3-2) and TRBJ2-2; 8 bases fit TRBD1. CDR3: CASSFSDRGTGELFF. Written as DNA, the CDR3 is TGTGCCAGCAGCTTCTCCGACAGGGGAACCGGGGAGCTGTTTTTT.